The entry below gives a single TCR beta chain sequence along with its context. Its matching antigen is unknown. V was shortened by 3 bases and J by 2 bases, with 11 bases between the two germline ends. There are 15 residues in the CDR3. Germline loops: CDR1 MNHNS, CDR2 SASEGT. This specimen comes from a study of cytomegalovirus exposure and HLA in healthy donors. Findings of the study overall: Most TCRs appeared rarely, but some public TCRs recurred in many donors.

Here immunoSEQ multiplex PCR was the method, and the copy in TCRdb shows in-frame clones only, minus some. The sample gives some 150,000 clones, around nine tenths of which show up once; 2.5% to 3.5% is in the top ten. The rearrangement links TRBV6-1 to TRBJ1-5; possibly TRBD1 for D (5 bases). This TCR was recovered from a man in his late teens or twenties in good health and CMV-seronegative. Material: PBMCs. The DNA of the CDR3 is TGTGCCAGCAGTGAGGCCGGGGGACGCAATCAGCCCCAGCATTTT. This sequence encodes CASSEAGGRNQPQHF.